This TCR beta chain was found in a study of blood T cell repertoires in COVID-19. As for the study in general: Samples representing acute and convalescent COVID-19 were sourced from the United States, Italy and Spain. The analysed material was cDNA or gDNA that came from T cells, B-cell-depleted T cells, or PBMCs.

In the original workflow: Reference gene primer amplification in the assay estimated nucleated cell counts. TCRdb's copy holds only in-frame clones and misses some; the assay was immunoSEQ multiplex PCR. D and trimming come from the DNA, and the V and J calls and clone size come from that table. The data hold under 300,000 clones, with 75% to 90% observed a single time. In assigning cohorts, the study relied on participant-reported clinical history. Germline V gene lookup returns CDR1 SGHRS and CDR2 YFSETQ. CDR3 length: 14 amino acids. V dropped 5 bases and J dropped 5; count of bases not matched to a gene: 5.

The V call is TRBV5-1, the J call TRBJ2-7; 12 bases match TRBD2. This receptor was identified in a woman in her twenties or thirties with acute COVID-19. Sequencing was done on a sample of PBMCs or T cells enriched from blood (not recorded which). CDR3 nucleotide sequence: TGCGCCAGCAGGTGGACTAGCGGGGCTCACGAGCAGTACTTC. It translates to CASRWTSGAHEQYF.